The 20 T cell receptor beta chains below all came from one sample that was sequenced in a study of blood T cell repertoires in COVID-19. The data were produced by immunoSEQ multiplex PCR, yet TCRdb's version contains in-frame clones alone and is incomplete. The data contain about 460,000 clones, 80% to 90% of them seen just once; the ten biggest clones take up 6.5% to 8.5%. Sequencing used PBMCs or T cells enriched from blood (not recorded which). Source of these receptors: a woman in her sixties who had recovered from COVID-19.

This rearrangement joins TRBV5-1 to TRBJ2-7; possible D gene TRBD1, 6 bases. There are 15 residues in the CDR3. Trimming stripped 4 bases from V and 0 bases from J, with 14 bases between. Per the germline V gene, CDR1 is SGHRS and CDR2 is YFSETQ. CDR3 in amino acids: CASSPRGPNSYEQYF. The CDR3 nucleotides read TGCGCCAGCAGCCCCAGGGGCCCAAACTCCTACGAGCAGTACTTC.

The chain uses TRBV19 and TRBJ1-1; D gene unclear. Trimming left V 4 bases short and J 5 bases short, with 11 bases between. There are 13 residues in the CDR3. Germline V lookup: CDR1 LNHDA, CDR2 SQIVND (reference sequence). Here the CDR3 DNA reads TGTGCCAGTAGTAACACCTTTTATACTGAAGCTTTCTTT. Its protein is CASSNTFYTEAFF. The full variable domain, completed using reference TRBV19 and TRBJ1-1, is DGGITQSPKYLFRKEGQNVTLSCEQNLNHDAMYWYRQDPGQGLRLIYYSQIVNDFQKGDIAEGYSVSREKKESFPLTVTSAQKNPTAFYLCASSNTFYTEAFFGQGTRLTVV.

The rearrangement links TRBV6-5 to TRBJ2-7; TRBD1 aligns across 8 bases. The CDR3 extends over 16 amino acids. Per germline, CDR1 MNHEY and CDR2 SVGAGI. V dropped 2 bases and J dropped 1; count of bases not matched to a gene: 7. CDR3 protein: CASSYGGTGRSYEQYF. The CDR3 DNA sequence: TGTGCCAGCAGTTACGGCGGGACAGGTCGGTCCTACGAGCAGTACTTC.

This clone has a single count. This chain joins TRBV15 and TRBJ2-3; TRBD1 is a possible D gene (6 bases). Deletions cut 1 base from V and 3 bases from J, with 11 bases between. CDR3 length: 15 amino acids. The germline CDR1 and CDR2 sequences are LNHNV and YYDKDF (reference sequence). The CDR3 DNA follows: TGTGCCACCAGCAGAGGGGGGCAGGCAACAGATACGCAGTATTTT. This encodes CATSRGGQATDTQYF.

V gene TRBV10-3 combines with J gene TRBJ1-1, with 7 bases fitting TRBD1. Germline V gene sequence: CDR1 ENHRY, CDR2 SYGVKD. Trimming at V came to 0 bases and at J to 3 bases, leaving 7 bases not matched to a gene. The CDR3 contains 16 residues. CDR3 loop: CAISESQGTGDTEAFF. As DNA, the CDR3 is TGTGCCATCAGTGAGTCACAGGGGACCGGGGACACTGAAGCTTTCTTT.

The CDR3 nucleotides are TGTGCCACACTACAGGGGAATCAGCCCCAGCATTTT. As protein: CATLQGNQPQHF. The J gene is TRBJ1-5, the V gene TRBV19; 7 nucleotides line up with TRBD1. With V trimmed by 10 bases and J by 4 bases, 4 bases remained unmatched. CDR3 length equals 12 residues. The V gene's germline CDR1 is LNHDA and CDR2 SQIVND (reference sequence).

This rearrangement joins TRBV4-1 to TRBJ1-1; D ambiguous. The V gene's germline CDR1 is MGHRA and CDR2 YSYEKL. V was clipped by 3 bases and J by 0 bases, with 11 bases between them. The CDR3 consists of 15 residues. CDR3 protein: CASSHDRGMNTEAFF. CDR3 nucleotide sequence: TGCGCCAGCAGCCATGATCGGGGAATGAACACTGAAGCTTTCTTT.

This clone was counted a few times. The chain has TRBV2 and TRBJ1-6; 10 bases map to TRBD1. J was trimmed by 10 bases and V by 5 bases; bases with no gene match: 14. The CDR3 spans 17 residues. Germline V gene sequence: CDR1 SNHLY, CDR2 FYNNEI. CDR3 DNA sequence: TGTGCCAGCAGTCCTGAGTGGTCGGGACAGGGGAGGTCACCCCTCCACTTT. This encodes CASSPEWSGQGRSPLHF. The whole variable domain, filled in from reference TRBV2 and TRBJ1-6, reads EPEVTQTPSHQVTQMGQEVILRCVPISNHLYFYWYRQILGQKVEFLVSFYNNEISEKSEIFDDQFSVERPDGSNFTLKIRSTKLEDSAMYFCASSPEWSGQGRSPLHFGNGTRLTVT.

The chain combines TRBV18 with TRBJ1-4; no reliable D call. Trimming cost V 1 base and J 7 bases, with 10 bases left between them. The CDR3 loop spans 14 amino acids. Per the germline V gene, CDR1 is KGHSH and CDR2 is LQKENI. The DNA for the CDR3 is TGTGCCAGCTCACCACGGCGGATAGCTGAAAAACTGTTTTTT. Translation: CASSPRRIAEKLFF.

This chain links TRBV19 with TRBJ2-2, with D possibly being TRBD1 (5 bases). This CDR3 is 17 amino acids long. V was clipped by 6 bases and J by 1 base, with 18 bases between them. Germline V CDR1 and CDR2: LNHDA, SQIVND (reference sequence). Here the CDR3 DNA reads TGTGCCAGTAGCTGGACATTGGGGTCAATGAACACCGGGGAGCTGTTTTTT. Translated, it gives CASSWTLGSMNTGELFF.

The chain combines TRBV9 with TRBJ2-6; 7 positions agree with TRBD1. The CDR3 runs to 15 residues. After removal of 5 bases from V and 2 bases from J, the junction contained 4 bases not matched to a gene. Looked up from germline, CDR1 is SGDLS and CDR2 is YYNGEE. The CDR3, as DNA: TGTGCCAGCAGGTACGACAGGGCTGGGGCCAACGTCCTGACTTTC. This gives the protein CASRYDRAGANVLTF.

The chain carries TRBV5-1 and TRBJ1-3; D perhaps matches TRBD1 (6 bases). The V gene lost 2 bases and the J gene lost 7 bases, with 13 bases spanning the gap. Germline V lookup: CDR1 SGHRS, CDR2 YFSETQ. CDR3 length equals 14 residues. CDR3 nucleotide sequence: TGCGCCAGCAGCTTTAACGGGGGGCAGAACACCATATATTTT. Protein product: CASSFNGGQNTIYF.

About this clone itself: Different DNA sequences within this sample yield the same CDR3. This rearrangement joins TRBV30 to TRBJ1-6; 7 positions match TRBD1. The CDR3 consists of 13 residues. CDR1 and CDR2 from the germline V gene are GTSNPN and SVGIG (reference sequence). J lost 7 bases, V lost 5 bases, and 5 bases had no gene match. The CDR3 sequence is CAWSAQGNSPLHF. The CDR3 nucleotides are TGTGCCTGGTCTGCACAGGGGAATTCACCCCTCCACTTT.

The rearrangement uses TRBV7-9 and TRBJ1-4; 7 bases align to TRBD1. V lost 1 base and J lost 8; bases outside the gene matches: 7. There are 15 residues in the CDR3. The germline V gene encodes CDR1 SEHNR and CDR2 FQNEAQ (reference sequence). CDR3 protein: CASSLGQGGFEKLFF. The CDR3, as DNA: TGTGCCAGCAGCTTAGGACAGGGAGGTTTCGAAAAACTGTTTTTT. The variable domain in full, with the rest retrieved from reference TRBV7-9 and TRBJ1-4, is DTGVSQNPRHKITKRGQNVTFRCDPISEHNRLYWYRQTLGQGPEFLTYFQNEAQLEKSRLLSDRFSAERPKGSFSTLEIQRTEQGDSAMYLCASSLGQGGFEKLFFGSGTQLSVL.

This clone was seen a single time. This sequence joins TRBV11-2 and TRBJ2-3; 8 positions match TRBD2. Looked up from germline, CDR1 is SGHAT and CDR2 is FQNNGV. V trimming: 6 bases; J trimming: 2 bases; junction bases outside the gene matches: 7. The CDR3 runs to 15 residues. CDR3 DNA: TGTGCCAGCAGTACCAGCGGGGGTTACACAGATACGCAGTATTTT. Residues: CASSTSGGYTDTQYF.

This rearrangement joins TRBV24-1 to TRBJ2-3; 12 bases are a match to TRBD2. The CDR3 totals 14 residues. In germline, CDR1 is KGHDR, CDR2 SFDVKD. V dropped 7 bases and J dropped 8; count of bases not matched to a gene: 6. The CDR3 region is CATRASGGAGTQYF. The CDR3 nucleotides are TGTGCCACCAGGGCTAGCGGGGGGGCCGGTACGCAGTATTTT.

The chain couples TRBV9 to TRBJ1-1, with D unclear. The V gene lost 4 bases and the J gene lost 7 bases, with 17 bases spanning the gap. This CDR3 comprises 14 residues. CDR1 and CDR2 from the germline V gene are SGDLS and YYNGEE. The CDR3 sequence is CASSILTVVDEAFF. CDR3 nucleotides: TGTGCCAGCAGCATCCTGACTGTGGTTGATGAAGCTTTCTTT. Together with reference TRBV9 and TRBJ1-1, the CDR3 gives the full variable domain: DSGVTQTPKHLITATGQRVTLRCSPRSGDLSVYWYQQSLDQGLQFLIQYYNGEERAKGNILERFSAQQFPDLHSELNLSSLELGDSALYFCASSILTVVDEAFFGQGTRLTVV.

This chain uses TRBV7-2 with TRBJ1-1, with 7 bases fitting TRBD1. The V segment lost 4 bases and the J segment 5 bases; nucleotides outside the gene matches: 10. The CDR3 runs to 15 residues. CDR1 SGHTA and CDR2 FQGNSA come from the germline V gene. This chain's CDR3 is CASSSASGGRTEAFF. CDR3 nucleotides: TGTGCCAGCAGCTCGGCCTCAGGGGGAAGAACTGAAGCTTTCTTT.

The chain recombines TRBV10-1 with TRBJ2-7; TRBD1 might be the D (6 bases). Germline V gene lookup returns CDR1 WNHNN and CDR2 SYGVQD (reference sequence). This CDR3 has 17 residues. V lost 7 bases and J lost 3, with 25 bases in between. The CDR3 sequence: CASKSHRAFCSFYEQYV. The CDR3 nucleotides are TGCGCCAGCAAATCTCACAGGGCCTTCTGCTCCTTCTACGAGCAGTACGTC.

This chain connects TRBV10-3 to TRBJ2-1, with 11 bases aligning to TRBD1. The V segment lost 10 bases and the J segment 4 bases; nucleotides outside the gene matches: 12. There are 16 residues in the CDR3. The germline V gene has CDR1 ENHRY and CDR2 SYGVKD. CDR3 DNA: TGTGCCACCCGAGGTTTAGGGACAGGGGGGTACAATGAGCAGTTCTTC. This codes for CATRGLGTGGYNEQFF.